This T cell receptor beta chain appears in the sequencing data of a study of Graves' ophthalmopathy and Graves' hyperthyroidism. About the research overall: Peripheral blood collection took place at initial diagnosis, before any treatment.

This clonotype was observed a handful of times. Using RNA transcripts, the TCR beta CDR3 regions were amplified. HTBI primers were employed in first-round RT-PCR, then a second-round multiplex PCR followed. TCRdb recomputed calls from the multiplex PCR reads with MiXCR, one row per CDR3 protein. The data contain 210,000 or so distinct CDR3 sequences, approximately 28% of them singletons. CDR1 is DFQATT and CDR2 is SNEGSKA in the germline V gene (reference sequence). V shed 6 bases and J shed 0 bases, with 12 bases lying between them. The CDR3 totals 14 residues. V is TRBV20-1 and J is TRBJ1-5; no clear D gene. Sequencing was done on a sample of peripheral blood. The receptor comes from a man aged 50-59 years with Graves' ophthalmopathy. The CDR3 nucleotides are TGCAGTGCGCCGGGTCCCCGTAGCAATCAGCCCCAGCATTTT. Amino acids: CSAPGPRSNQPQHF.